This T cell receptor (beta chain) was sequenced in a study of blood T cell repertoires in COVID-19. Sequencing was performed with immunoSEQ multiplex PCR; in TCRdb, only in-frame clones are kept and a portion is missing. The profile shows about 300,000 clones, around 92% of them singletons. Trimming took 1 base from V and 4 from J; bases not matched to a gene: 10. Germline assignment: CDR1 SGHTA and CDR2 FQGNSA. This CDR3 region has 19 residues. The chain carries TRBV7-2 and TRBJ2-2; 12 bases map to TRBD2. This sequence was found in a young man who had recovered from COVID-19. Sequenced material: peripheral blood. CDR3 sequence: CASSLGSLAGGPTTGELFF. CDR3 coding DNA: TGTGCCAGCAGCTTAGGGTCACTAGCGGGGGGCCCGACCACCGGGGAGCTGTTTTTT.